This TCR beta chain was captured in a study of OX40 agonist ivuxolimab in advanced cancers. Study results and caveats: Which antigen the expanded peripheral T cells recognized is unknown. Certain nonresponding patients likewise had low normalized T-cell clonal expansion. Averaging showed that CD8+ T cells had more expanded clones than CD4+ did.

The data were produced by immunoSEQ multiplex PCR, yet TCRdb's version contains in-frame clones alone and is incomplete. The table shows 30,000 to 35,000 clones, with around 74% occurring only once. The table lists this clone with a few counts. Its antigen is undetermined. V was trimmed by 0 bases and J by 2 bases, leaving 16 bases between them. The germline V gene encodes CDR1 SGHRS and CDR2 YFSETQ. CDR3 length equals 17 residues. Patients with a history of autoimmune disease or on systemic immunosuppression were excluded. The sequenced sample was CD4+ or CD8+ T cells sorted from blood, obtained in a trial of the OX40 agonist ivuxolimab. The J gene is TRBJ2-3, the V gene TRBV5-1; D unclear. The clonotype originates from an adult with an advanced solid tumor such as melanoma, head and neck, liver or kidney cancer. CDR3 region: CASSLAGRVQNTDTQYF. Written as DNA, the CDR3 is TGCGCCAGCAGCTTGGCAGGCCGGGTCCAGAACACAGATACGCAGTATTTT.